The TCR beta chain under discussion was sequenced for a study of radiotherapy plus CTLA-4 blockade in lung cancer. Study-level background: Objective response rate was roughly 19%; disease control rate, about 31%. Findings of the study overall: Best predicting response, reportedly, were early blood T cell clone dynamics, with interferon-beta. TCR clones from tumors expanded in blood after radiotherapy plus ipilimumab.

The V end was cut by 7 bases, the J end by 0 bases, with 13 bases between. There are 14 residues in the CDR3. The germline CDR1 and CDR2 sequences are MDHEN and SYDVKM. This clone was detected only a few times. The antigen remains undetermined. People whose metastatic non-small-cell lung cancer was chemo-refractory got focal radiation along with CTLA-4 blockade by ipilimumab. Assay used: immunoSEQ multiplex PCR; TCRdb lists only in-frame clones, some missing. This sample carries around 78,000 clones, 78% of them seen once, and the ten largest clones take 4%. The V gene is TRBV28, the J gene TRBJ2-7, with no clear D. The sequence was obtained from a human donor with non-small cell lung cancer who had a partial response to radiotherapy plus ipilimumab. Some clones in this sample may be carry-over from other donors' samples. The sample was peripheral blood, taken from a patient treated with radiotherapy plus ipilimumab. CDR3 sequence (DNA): TGTGCCAGCAACCGCATCTGGAGCTCCTACGAGCAGTACTTC. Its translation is CASNRIWSSYEQYF.